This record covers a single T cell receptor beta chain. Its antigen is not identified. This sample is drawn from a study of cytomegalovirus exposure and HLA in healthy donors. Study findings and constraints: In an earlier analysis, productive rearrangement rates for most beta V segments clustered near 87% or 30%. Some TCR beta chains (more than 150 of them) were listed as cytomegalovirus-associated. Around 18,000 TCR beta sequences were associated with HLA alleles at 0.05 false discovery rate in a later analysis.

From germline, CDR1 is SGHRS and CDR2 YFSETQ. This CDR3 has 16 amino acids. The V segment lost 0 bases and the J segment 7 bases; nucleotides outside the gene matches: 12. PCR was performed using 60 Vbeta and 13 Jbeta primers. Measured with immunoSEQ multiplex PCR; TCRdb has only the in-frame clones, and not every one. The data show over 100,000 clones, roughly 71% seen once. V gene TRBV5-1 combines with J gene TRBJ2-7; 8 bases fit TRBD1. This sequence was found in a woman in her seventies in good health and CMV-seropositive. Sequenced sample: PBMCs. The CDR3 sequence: CASSLGGRTGTAEQYF. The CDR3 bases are TGCGCCAGCAGCTTGGGTGGGCGGACAGGGACTGCGGAGCAGTACTTC.